The 9 T cell receptor beta chains below come from one sample, sequenced in a study of blood T cells in healthy people across ages. Primers used in a second PCR of roughly 6 to 11 cycles were a sample-barcoded 5' primer and a J-beta primer mix. TCRdb redid the calling of the 5' RACE reads with MiXCR, one entry per CDR3 protein. The sample holds nearly 800,000 distinct CDR3 sequences, 25% seen once. The data were also submitted as part of a second study, on T cells of mothers and their children.

The sequenced sample consisted of blood. These receptors all stem from a boy aged 5-17 years in good health.

This clonotype has more than one count but fewer than ten. The chain uses TRBV10-3 and TRBJ2-1; TRBD2 matches 9 bases. The V gene's germline CDR1 is ENHRY and CDR2 SYGVKD. This CDR3 is 15 amino acids long. Trimming removed 0 bases from V and 10 bases from J; junction bases left unmatched: 7. As DNA, the CDR3 is TGTGCCATCAGTGAGTCTGGCGGGGGGGCCGGGGAGCAGTTCTTC. Amino acids: CAISESGGGAGEQFF.

This clonotype appeared a few times. V gene TRBV28 combines with J gene TRBJ2-5; D unresolved. The J call is uncertain, as TRBJ2-7 better fits the DNA end. CDR1 MDHEN and CDR2 SYDVKM come from the germline V gene. CDR3 length equals 12 residues. CDR3 region: CASTSSNFEQYF. CDR3 nucleotides: TGTGCCAGCACCTCATCAAACTTCGAGCAGTACTTC.

This clonotype was counted a few times. The rearrangement joins TRBV5-4 to TRBJ1-1, with D possibly being TRBD1 (5 bases). Trimming shortened V by 4 bases and J by 0 bases, and 10 bases separated the two germline ends. The CDR3 has 14 residues. Per the germline V gene, CDR1 is SGHNT and CDR2 is YYREEE (reference sequence). The CDR3 region has the DNA TGTGCCAGCAGCCCTGACAGTATGAACACTGAAGCTTTCTTT. Protein: CASSPDSMNTEAFF. Filled out from reference TRBV5-4 and TRBJ1-1, the complete variable domain reads ETGVTQSPTHLIKTRGQQVTLRCSSQSGHNTVSWYQQALGQGPQFIFQYYREEENGRGNFPPRFSGLQFPNYSSELNVNALELDDSALYLCASSPDSMNTEAFFGQGTRLTVV.

The chain carries TRBV15 and TRBJ1-6; D uncertain. The germline V gene encodes CDR1 LNHNV and CDR2 YYDKDF (reference sequence). CDR3 size: 15 residues. V lost 2 bases, J lost 6 bases, and 11 bases lay in between. The CDR3 nucleotides read TGTGCCACCAGCAGACCTGACCTGGGTAATTCACCCCTCCACTTT. Protein sequence: CATSRPDLGNSPLHF.

This clonotype is a singleton in its sample. The rearrangement links TRBV4-3 to TRBJ2-1, with 10 bases fitting TRBD2. Germline CDR1 and CDR2: LGHNA and YSLEER. V trimming: 4 bases; J trimming: 4 bases; junction bases outside the gene matches: 7. This CDR3 is 16 amino acids long. The CDR3, as DNA: TGCGCCAGCAGCCGGCTAGCGGGGGAGAGTTACAATGAGCAGTTCTTC. Its protein is CASSRLAGESYNEQFF.

The chain is built from TRBV19 and TRBJ2-7; 11 nucleotides match TRBD1. With 6 bases clipped from V and 2 bases from J, the junction kept 3 bases outside the gene matches. In germline, CDR1 is LNHDA, CDR2 SQIVND (reference sequence). CDR3 length: 14 residues. Written as DNA, the CDR3 is TGTGCCAGTAGCACGGGACAGGGGGCCTACGAGCAGTACTTC. This translates into CASSTGQGAYEQYF.

There are a few counts of this clonotype. The chain links TRBV20-1 to TRBJ2-7; the D gene is possibly TRBD2 (6 bases). Germline CDR1 DFQATT, CDR2 SNEGSKA (reference sequence). Trimming removed 0 bases from V and 4 bases from J, with 16 bases in between. The CDR3 consists of 15 residues. CDR3 sequence: CSARDPGTHLYEQYF. In nucleotides, the CDR3 is TGCAGTGCTAGAGATCCGGGGACTCACCTTTACGAGCAGTACTTC.

The chain uses TRBV13 and TRBJ2-7, with 7 bases aligning to TRBD1. The length of the CDR3 is 15 residues. The junction had 8 bases not matched to a gene; V was cut back by 5 bases and J by 1 base. The germline V gene has CDR1 PRHDT and CDR2 FYEKMQ (reference sequence). The CDR3 sequence is CASSEGLGQSYEQYF. As DNA, the CDR3 is TGTGCCAGCAGCGAGGGGTTGGGACAGTCCTACGAGCAGTACTTC.

The genes are TRBV20-1 and TRBJ2-3, with 12 bases matching TRBD2. The CDR3 loop spans 18 amino acids. Germline V gene data show CDR1 as DFQATT and CDR2 as SNEGSKA (reference sequence). Unmatched junction bases numbered 9, after V lost 2 bases and J lost 0 bases. The CDR3 here is CSARSSGRAYSSTDTQYF. DNA of the CDR3: TGCAGTGCTAGATCTAGCGGGAGGGCCTACTCTAGCACAGATACGCAGTATTTT.